This TCR beta chain is drawn from a study of T cell changes during pregnancy in multiple sclerosis. This CDR3 region has 15 residues. CDR1 SQVTM and CDR2 ANQGSEA come from the germline V gene. V lost 5 bases to trimming and J lost 3 bases, with 17 bases between them. TCRdb's table, derived via immunoSEQ multiplex PCR, lists solely in-frame clones and lacks some. The sample has about 62,000 clones; approximately 93% are singletons. The material sequenced was CD8+ T cells from peripheral blood mononuclear cells, taken in the second trimester of pregnancy. The rearrangement uses TRBV29-1 and TRBJ2-1; D is possibly TRBD1 (6 bases). This receptor was taken from a female donor with multiple sclerosis, enrolled in a pregnancy study. CDR3 residues: CSVKTGTSFYNEQFF. The CDR3 bases are TGCAGCGTTAAGACCGGGACAAGTTTCTACAATGAGCAGTTCTTC.